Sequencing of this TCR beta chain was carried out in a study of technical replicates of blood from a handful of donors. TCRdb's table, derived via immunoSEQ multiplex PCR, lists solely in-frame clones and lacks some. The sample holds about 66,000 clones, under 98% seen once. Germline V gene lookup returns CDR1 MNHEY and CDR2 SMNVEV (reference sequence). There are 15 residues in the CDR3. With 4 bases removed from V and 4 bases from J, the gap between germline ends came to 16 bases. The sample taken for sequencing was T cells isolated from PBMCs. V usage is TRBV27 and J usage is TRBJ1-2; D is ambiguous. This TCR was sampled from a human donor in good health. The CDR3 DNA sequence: TGTGCCAGCAGTTCCCACCAAACAGCTATCTATGGCTACACCTTC. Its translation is CASSSHQTAIYGYTF.